This T cell receptor (beta chain) was observed in a study of T cell repertoires in cytomegalovirus infection. In the study overall: Recently identified HLA-C-restricted CMV epitopes were used, and well-studied HLA-B-restricted CMV epitopes were used as well. An indication of both CMV infection and matching HLA type came from public TCR beta signatures.

About this clonotype: No antigen is known for it.

TCRdb re-called the reads with MiXCR, one entry per CDR3 protein. This sample yields just over 450,000 distinct CDR3 sequences, of which roughly 46% are seen a single time; around 45% belongs to the top ten. The CDR3 sequence is 12 residues long. Trimming removed 2 bases at V and 5 bases at J, with 7 bases between. In germline, CDR1 is KGHSH, CDR2 LQKENI. The TCR sequence derives from a human donor in good health (CMV status not recorded). Some clones in this sample may be carry-over from other donors' samples. The material sequenced was cultured PBMCs, taken from culture after CMV antigen stimulation. This chain uses TRBV18 with TRBJ2-7; D remains unclear. The CDR3: CASSPGNHEQYF. CDR3 in DNA: TGTGCCAGCTCACCAGGTAACCACGAGCAGTACTTC.